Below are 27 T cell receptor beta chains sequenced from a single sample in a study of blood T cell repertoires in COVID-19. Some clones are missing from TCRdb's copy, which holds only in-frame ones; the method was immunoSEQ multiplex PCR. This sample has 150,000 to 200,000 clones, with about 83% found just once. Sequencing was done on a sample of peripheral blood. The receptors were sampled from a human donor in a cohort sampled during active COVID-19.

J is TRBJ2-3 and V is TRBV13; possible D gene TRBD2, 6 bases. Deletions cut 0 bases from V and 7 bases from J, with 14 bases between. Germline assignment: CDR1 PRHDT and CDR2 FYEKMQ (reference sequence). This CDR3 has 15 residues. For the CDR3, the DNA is TGTGCCAGCAGCTTAGGCCGCCGGGCGGGAAATACGCAGTATTTT. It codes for CASSLGRRAGNTQYF.

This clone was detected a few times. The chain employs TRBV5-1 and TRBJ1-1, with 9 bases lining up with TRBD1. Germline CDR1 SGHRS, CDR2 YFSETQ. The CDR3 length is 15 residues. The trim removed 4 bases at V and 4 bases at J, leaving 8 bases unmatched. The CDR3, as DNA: TGCGCCAGCAGCCCCCGGACAGGGGCGGTCACTGAAGCTTTCTTT. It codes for CASSPRTGAVTEAFF. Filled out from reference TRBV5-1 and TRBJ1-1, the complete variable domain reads KAGVTQTPRYLIKTRGQQVTLSCSPISGHRSVSWYQQTPGQGLQFLFEYFSETQRNKGNFPGRFSGRQFSNSRSEMNVSTLELGDSALYLCASSPRTGAVTEAFFGQGTRLTVV.

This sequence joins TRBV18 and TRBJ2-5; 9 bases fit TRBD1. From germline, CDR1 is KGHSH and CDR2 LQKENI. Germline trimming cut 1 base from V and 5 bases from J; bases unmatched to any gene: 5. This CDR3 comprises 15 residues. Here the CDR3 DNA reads TGTGCCAGCTCACCACAACAGGGGGCCGAGGAGACCCAGTACTTC. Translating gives CASSPQQGAEETQYF.

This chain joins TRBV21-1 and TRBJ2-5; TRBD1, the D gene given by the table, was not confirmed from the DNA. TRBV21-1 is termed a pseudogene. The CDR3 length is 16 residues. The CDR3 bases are TGTGCCAGCAGCAAAGCGGGACAGGGGGCGCTTGGGACCCAGTACTTC. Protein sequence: CASSKAGQGALGTQYF.

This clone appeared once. The chain's CDR3 is CASSPRDREIPYEQYF. In nucleotides, the CDR3 is TGTGCCAGCAGCCCCCGGGACAGGGAGATTCCCTACGAGCAGTACTTC. This sequence joins TRBV11-3 and TRBJ2-7, with 9 positions matching TRBD1. After removal of 5 bases from V and 2 bases from J, the junction contained 10 bases not matched to a gene. The CDR3 is 16 residues long. Germline V lookup: CDR1 SGHNT, CDR2 YENEEA. Variable domain in full (rest from reference TRBV11-3 and TRBJ2-7): EAGVVQSPRYKIIEKKQPVAFWCNPISGHNTLYWYLQNLGQGPELLIRYENEEAVDDSQLPKDRFSAERLKGVDSTLKIQPAELGDSAVYLCASSPRDREIPYEQYFGPGTRLTVT.

The CDR3 DNA reads TGTGCCAGCAGTGAGGGGACAAATTCCTACGAGCAGTACTTC. The encoded protein is CASSEGTNSYEQYF. The rearrangement uses TRBV6-1 and TRBJ2-7, with D maybe TRBD1 (6 bases). V was pared by 3 bases and J by 1 base, with 10 bases between. The germline V gene encodes CDR1 MNHNS and CDR2 SASEGT. The length of the CDR3 is 14 residues.

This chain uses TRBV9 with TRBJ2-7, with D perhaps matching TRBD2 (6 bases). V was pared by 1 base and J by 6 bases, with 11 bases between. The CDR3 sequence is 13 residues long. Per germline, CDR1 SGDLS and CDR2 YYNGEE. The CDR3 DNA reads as TGTGCCAGCAGCGTAAGTTTGGAGGGCGAGCAGTACTTC. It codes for CASSVSLEGEQYF. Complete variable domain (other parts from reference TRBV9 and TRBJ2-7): DSGVTQTPKHLITATGQRVTLRCSPRSGDLSVYWYQQSLDQGLQFLIQYYNGEERAKGNILERFSAQQFPDLHSELNLSSLELGDSALYFCASSVSLEGEQYFGPGTRLTVT.

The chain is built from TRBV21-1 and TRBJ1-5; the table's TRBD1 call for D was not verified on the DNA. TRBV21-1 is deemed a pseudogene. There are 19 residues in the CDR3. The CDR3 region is CASSKVAVPRDRGNQPQHF. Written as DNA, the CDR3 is TGTGCCAGCAGCAAAGTGGCCGTTCCCCGGGACAGGGGAAATCAGCCCCAGCATTTT.

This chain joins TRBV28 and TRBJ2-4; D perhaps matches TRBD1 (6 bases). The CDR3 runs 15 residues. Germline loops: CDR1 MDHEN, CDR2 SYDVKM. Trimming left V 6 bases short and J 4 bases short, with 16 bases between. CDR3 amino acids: CASSWSGGLKNIQYF. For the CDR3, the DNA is TGTGCCAGCAGCTGGAGTGGGGGCCTTAAAAACATTCAGTACTTC.

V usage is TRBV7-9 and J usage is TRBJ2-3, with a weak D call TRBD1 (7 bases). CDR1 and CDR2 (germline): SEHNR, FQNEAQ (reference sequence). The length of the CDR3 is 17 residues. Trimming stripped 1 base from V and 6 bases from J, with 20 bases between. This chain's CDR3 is CASSLEGRGEYPDTQYF. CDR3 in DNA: TGTGCCAGCAGCTTAGAAGGCAGGGGGGAATACCCCGATACGCAGTATTTT.

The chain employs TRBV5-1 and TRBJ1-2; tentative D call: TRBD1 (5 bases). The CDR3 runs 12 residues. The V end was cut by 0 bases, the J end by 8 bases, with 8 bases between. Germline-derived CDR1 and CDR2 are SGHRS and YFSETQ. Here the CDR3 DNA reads TGCGCCAGCAGCTTGGAGGGGCGAGGCTACACCTTC. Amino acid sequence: CASSLEGRGYTF.

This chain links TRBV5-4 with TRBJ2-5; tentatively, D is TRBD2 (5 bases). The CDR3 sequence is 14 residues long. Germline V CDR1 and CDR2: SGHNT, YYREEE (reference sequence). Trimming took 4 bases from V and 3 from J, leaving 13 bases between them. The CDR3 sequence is CASSHYVGEETQYF. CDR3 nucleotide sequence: TGTGCCAGCAGCCACTATGTCGGGGAAGAGACCCAGTACTTC.

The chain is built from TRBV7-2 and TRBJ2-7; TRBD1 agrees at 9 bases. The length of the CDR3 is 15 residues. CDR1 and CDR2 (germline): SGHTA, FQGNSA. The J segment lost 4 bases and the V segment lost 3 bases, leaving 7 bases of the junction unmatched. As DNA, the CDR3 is TGTGCCAGCAGCTTCTTGGACAGGGGACCGTACGAGCAGTACTTC. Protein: CASSFLDRGPYEQYF. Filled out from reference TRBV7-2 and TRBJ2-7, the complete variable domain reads GAGVSQSPSNKVTEKGKDVELRCDPISGHTALYWYRQSLGQGLEFLIYFQGNSAPDKSGLPSDRFSAERTGGSVSTLTIQRTQQEDSAVYLCASSFLDRGPYEQYFGPGTRLTVT.

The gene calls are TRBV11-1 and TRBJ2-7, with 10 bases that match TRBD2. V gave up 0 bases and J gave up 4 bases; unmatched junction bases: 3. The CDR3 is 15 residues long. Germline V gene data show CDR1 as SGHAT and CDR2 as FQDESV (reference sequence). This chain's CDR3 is CASSLALAGVYEQYF. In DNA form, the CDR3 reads TGTGCCAGCAGCTTAGCGCTAGCGGGAGTGTACGAGCAGTACTTC.

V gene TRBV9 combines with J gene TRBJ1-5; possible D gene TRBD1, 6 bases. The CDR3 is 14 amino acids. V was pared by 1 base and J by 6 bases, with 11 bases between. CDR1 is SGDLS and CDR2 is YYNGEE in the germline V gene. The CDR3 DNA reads TGTGCCAGCAGCGTAAGGGGGGGAAGTCAGCCCCAGCATTTT. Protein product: CASSVRGGSQPQHF.

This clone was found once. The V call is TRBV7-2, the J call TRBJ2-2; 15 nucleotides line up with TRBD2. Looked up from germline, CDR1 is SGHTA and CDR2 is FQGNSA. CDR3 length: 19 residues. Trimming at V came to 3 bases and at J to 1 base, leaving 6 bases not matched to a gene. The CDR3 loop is CASSFLGLAGGWNTGELFF. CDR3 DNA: TGTGCCAGCAGCTTCCTAGGACTAGCGGGAGGGTGGAACACCGGGGAGCTGTTTTTT.

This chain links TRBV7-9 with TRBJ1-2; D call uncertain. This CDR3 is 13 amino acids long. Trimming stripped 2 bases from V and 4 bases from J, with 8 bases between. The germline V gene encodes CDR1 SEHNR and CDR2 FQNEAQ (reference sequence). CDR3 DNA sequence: TGTGCCAGCAGCTTAAGCCTCCTCTATGGCTACACCTTC. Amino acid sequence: CASSLSLLYGYTF.

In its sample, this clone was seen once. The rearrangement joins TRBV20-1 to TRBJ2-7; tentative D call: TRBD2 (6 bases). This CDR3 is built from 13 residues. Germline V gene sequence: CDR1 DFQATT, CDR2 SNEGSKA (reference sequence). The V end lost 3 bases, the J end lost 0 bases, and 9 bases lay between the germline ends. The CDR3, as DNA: TGCAGTGCTAGTCGGGGGAGCTCCTACGAGCAGTACTTC. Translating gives CSASRGSSYEQYF.

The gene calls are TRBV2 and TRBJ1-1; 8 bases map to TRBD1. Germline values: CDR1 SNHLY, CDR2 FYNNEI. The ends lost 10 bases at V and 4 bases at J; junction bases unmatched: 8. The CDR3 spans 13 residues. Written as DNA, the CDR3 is TGTGCCAAACTCAGGGGGCGGGGCACTGAAGCTTTCTTT. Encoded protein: CAKLRGRGTEAFF.

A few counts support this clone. The CDR3 protein is CASSQDRGRIKTQYF. DNA for the CDR3: TGTGCCAGCAGCCAGGACAGGGGGAGAATAAAGACCCAGTACTTC. The chain links TRBV5-6 to TRBJ2-5; TRBD1 aligns across 10 bases. CDR3 size: 15 residues. CDR1 is SGHDT, CDR2 YYEEEE, per germline. J lost 6 bases, V lost 4 bases, and 9 bases had no gene match.

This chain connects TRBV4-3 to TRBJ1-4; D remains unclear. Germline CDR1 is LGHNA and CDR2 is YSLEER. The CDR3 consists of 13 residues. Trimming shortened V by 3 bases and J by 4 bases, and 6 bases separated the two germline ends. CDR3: CASSQGYNEKLFF. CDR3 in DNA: TGCGCCAGCAGCCAGGGCTATAATGAAAAACTGTTTTTT.

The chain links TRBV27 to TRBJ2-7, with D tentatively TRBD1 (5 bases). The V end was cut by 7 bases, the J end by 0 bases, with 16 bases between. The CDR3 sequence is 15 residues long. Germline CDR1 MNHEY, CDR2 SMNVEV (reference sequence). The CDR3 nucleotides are TGTGCCAGCATGGGGTGGAGTGACAGCTCCTACGAGCAGTACTTC. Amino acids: CASMGWSDSSYEQYF.

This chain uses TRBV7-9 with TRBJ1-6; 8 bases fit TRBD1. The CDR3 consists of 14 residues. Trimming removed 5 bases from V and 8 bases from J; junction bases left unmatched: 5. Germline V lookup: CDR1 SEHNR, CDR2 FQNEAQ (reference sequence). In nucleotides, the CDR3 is TGTGCCAGCAGCCCCGGACAGGGCGATTCACCCCTCCACTTT. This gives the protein CASSPGQGDSPLHF. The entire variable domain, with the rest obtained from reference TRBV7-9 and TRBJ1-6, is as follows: DTGVSQNPRHKITKRGQNVTFRCDPISEHNRLYWYRQTLGQGPEFLTYFQNEAQLEKSRLLSDRFSAERPKGSFSTLEIQRTEQGDSAMYLCASSPGQGDSPLHFGNGTRLTVT.

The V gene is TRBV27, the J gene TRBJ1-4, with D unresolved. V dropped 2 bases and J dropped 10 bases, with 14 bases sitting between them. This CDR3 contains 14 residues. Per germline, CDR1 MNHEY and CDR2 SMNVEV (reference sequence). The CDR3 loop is CASSLGSKGVKLFF. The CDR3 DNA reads TGTGCCAGCAGTTTAGGGTCTAAAGGAGTAAAACTGTTTTTT.

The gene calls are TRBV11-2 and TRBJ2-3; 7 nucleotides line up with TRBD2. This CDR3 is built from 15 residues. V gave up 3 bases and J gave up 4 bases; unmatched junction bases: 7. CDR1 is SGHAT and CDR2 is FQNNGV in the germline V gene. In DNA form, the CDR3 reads TGTGCCAGCAGCTTTGGACTAGTACACCCAGATACGCAGTATTTT. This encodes CASSFGLVHPDTQYF.

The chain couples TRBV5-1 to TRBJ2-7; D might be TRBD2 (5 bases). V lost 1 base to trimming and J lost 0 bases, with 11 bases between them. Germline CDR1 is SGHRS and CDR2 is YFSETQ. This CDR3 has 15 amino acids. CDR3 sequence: CASSLIAGSSYEQYF. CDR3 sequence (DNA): TGCGCCAGCAGCTTGATCGCGGGCAGCTCCTACGAGCAGTACTTC.

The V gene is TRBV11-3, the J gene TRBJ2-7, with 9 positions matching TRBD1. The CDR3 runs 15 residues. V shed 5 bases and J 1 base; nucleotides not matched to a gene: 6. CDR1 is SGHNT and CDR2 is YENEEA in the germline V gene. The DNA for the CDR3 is TGTGCCAGCAGCCCGCCCGGGACAGGGTCCTACGAGCAGTACTTC. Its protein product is CASSPPGTGSYEQYF.